The sequence of this T cell receptor (beta chain) was determined in a study of CD8 T cells in Susac syndrome. Study-wide findings and caveats: The CD4+ T cell repertoires, which came from Susac syndrome patients, showed no sign of clonal expansion.

In its sample, this clonotype was seen once. Its target is unknown. The CDR3 loop spans 13 amino acids. V shed 3 bases and J shed 7 bases, with 13 bases lying between them. In germline, CDR1 is SGHRS, CDR2 YFSETQ. Reverse transcription of roughly 0.45 to 1 ug RNA was carried out with random hexamers. A single record per CDR3 protein comes from TCRdb applying MiXCR to the immunoSEQ multiplex PCR reads. Of 150,000 to 200,000 distinct CDR3 sequences in the sample, 94% were seen once. The material sequenced was CD4+ T cells from PBMCs. The TCR comes from a human donor with Susac syndrome. V and J are TRBV5-1 and TRBJ1-1, with D perhaps TRBD1 (6 bases). This chain's CDR3 is CASSYLGQSEAFF. The DNA of the CDR3 is TGCGCCAGCAGCTACTTAGGACAGAGTGAAGCTTTCTTT.